This T cell receptor beta chain emerged from a study of PD-1 blockade in classical Hodgkin lymphoma. Generated by immunoSEQ multiplex PCR, the TCRdb table keeps only in-frame clones and is missing some. The repertoire holds approximately 21,000 clones, with approximately 77% as singletons. As for time point: cycle 4 day 1 (C4D1), after 5 to 7 weeks of nivolumab. Autologous stem cell transplantation was followed by relapse in every patient, and brentuximab vedotin exposure varied. Classifying best responses yielded complete response, partial response or progressive disease. There are a few counts of this clone. The target antigen is unknown. CDR3 length: 16 amino acids. Germline CDR1 is MDHEN and CDR2 is SYDVKM. J gave up 7 bases and V 1 base, and 3 bases lay outside the gene matches. General study findings and limits: Exclusion covered patients beginning nivolumab under 1 year post-ASCT. Newly diagnosed patients were reported to exhibit reduced baseline TCR diversity relative to healthy donors. By C4D1, diversity of CD4+ TCRs had risen significantly, whereas that of CD8+ TCRs had not.

The sample was peripheral blood mononuclear cells (PBMCs), taken before the fourth cycle of nivolumab. This TCR was recovered from a human donor with classical Hodgkin lymphoma. This chain connects TRBV28 to TRBJ2-1, with 14 bases matching TRBD2. CDR3 protein: CASSLLGLAGVNEQFF. CDR3 in DNA: TGTGCCAGCAGTTTATTGGGACTAGCGGGAGTTAATGAGCAGTTCTTC.